These T cell receptor beta chains were read from a single sample in a study of shared clonotypes between healthy human individuals. The data were produced by immunoSEQ multiplex PCR, yet TCRdb's version contains in-frame clones alone and is incomplete. The sample has some 1.1 million clones, approximately 80% seen once; the top ten hold almost 0.9%. Sequencing was performed on memory CD4+ T cells from PBMCs. These TCRs come from a man between 18 and 35 years old in good health. Some clones in this sample may be carry-over from other donors' samples. Both conserved end residues are part of each CDR3. Each record gives: V gene, J gene, CDR3 protein.

TRBV5-4	TRBJ1-2	CASSVDSNYGYTF
TRBV7-9	TRBJ1-2	CASSLDVVGGYTF
TRBV30	TRBJ1-5	CAWSGESAPLHF
TRBV6-5	TRBJ2-1	CATEGGDLFEQFF
TRBV11-2	TRBJ2-4	CASSPPGLAGNIQYF
TRBV28	TRBJ1-2	CASSFVNWNYGYTF
TRBV28	TRBJ1-2	CASSLETSYGYTF
TRBV7-3	TRBJ2-1	CASSPGTSFEQFF
TRBV5-1	TRBJ1-1	CASSLKSEYTEAFF
TRBV7-6	TRBJ1-2	CASSLAGGNGYTF
TRBV7-2	TRBJ2-7	CASSLLGEAWEQYF
TRBV19	TRBJ1-2	CASSIAERAGYTF
TRBV4-2	TRBJ2-7	CASSQVAVAGTYSYEQYF
TRBV2	TRBJ1-5	CASMGRRDTNQPQHF
TRBV6-1	TRBJ1-2	CASSEGSAPKRGGYTF
TRBV4-1	TRBJ2-5	CASSKGSGAFQETQYF
TRBV5-1	TRBJ2-3	CASSFNLAGGDTQYF
TRBV27	TRBJ1-1	CANPWDRGTYTEAFF
TRBV4-1	NA	CASSPGLAGAHSSYEQYF
TRBV29-1	TRBJ1-1	CSVVRVSEAFF
TRBV28	TRBJ2-7	CASRIQEGLYEQYF
TRBV18	TRBJ2-5	CASSPGARTGGGLRQETQYF
TRBV7-8	TRBJ2-7	CASSPGGGRGYEQYF
TRBV9	TRBJ1-1	CASSVDGSESREAFF
TRBV7-9	TRBJ2-3	CASSRTGASDTQYF
TRBV6-1	TRBJ2-3	CASSQRGEGDTQYF
TRBV19	TRBJ2-1	CASSGPEGTRWGDEQFF
TRBV28	TRBJ2-7	CASGQPYEQYF
TRBV6-5	TRBJ1-2	CASREQGARGYTF
TRBV6-1	TRBJ2-2	CASSEGGTGSTGELFF
TRBV5-1	TRBJ2-3	CASSLALGLTDTQYF
TRBV5-1	TRBJ2-7	CASSLAGQGPYEQYF
TRBV9	TRBJ2-7	CASSPGTGGKGWSEQYF
TRBV5-6	TRBJ2-1	CASSLRVGTGTLF
TRBV4-2	TRBJ1-1	CASSQDGVQGRDTEAFF
TRBV5-8	TRBJ2-7	CASSPGGDYRSFNEQYF
TRBV2	TRBJ1-2	CASSERQGRYGYTF
TRBV11-2	TRBJ2-2	CASSLGLGSGELFF
TRBV7-2	TRBJ2-5	CASSLAGNLRTQYF
TRBV7-2	TRBJ1-3	CASSPRMGNTIYF